The 13 T cell receptor beta chains in this list originate from one sample, sequenced in a study of cytotoxic CD8 clonotypes in ibrutinib-treated CLL. Repertoires were generated with immunoSEQ multiplex PCR, while TCRdb's copy carries only in-frame clones and drops some. Among roughly 130,000 clones, more than 85% were seen once, and the ten largest hold roughly a tenth. The sequenced sample was PBMCs, obtained after 12 months of ibrutinib treatment. Receptors originate from a human donor with chronic lymphocytic leukemia.

The chain links TRBV19 to TRBJ2-7; D unclear. The CDR3 is 11 amino acids. Germline CDR1 reads LNHDA; CDR2 reads SQIVND (reference sequence). V lost 7 bases and J 2 bases, leaving 6 bases between the germline ends. The CDR3 sequence: CASKGTYEQYF. CDR3 in DNA: TGTGCCAGTAAAGGAACCTACGAGCAGTACTTC.

The chain is built from TRBV19 and TRBJ1-3, with a weak D call TRBD1 (6 bases). This CDR3 is built from 15 residues. The germline V and J ends were trimmed by 4 bases and 8 bases, with 18 bases remaining between them. Germline CDR1 is LNHDA and CDR2 is SQIVND (reference sequence). The CDR3 loop is CASSRKGVRGHTIYF. DNA for the CDR3: TGTGCCAGTAGTAGAAAGGGGGTACGAGGGCACACCATATATTTT.

The chain joins TRBV29-1 to TRBJ1-5, with 9 bases fitting TRBD1. The junction had 8 bases not matched to a gene; V was cut back by 6 bases and J by 5 bases. Germline V gene sequence: CDR1 SQVTM, CDR2 ANQGSEA. The CDR3 has 14 residues. The CDR3 here is CSVADTGGDQPQHF. The DNA for the CDR3 is TGCAGCGTCGCCGATACAGGGGGCGATCAGCCCCAGCATTTT.

This clone was recorded a few times. The chain uses TRBV5-1 and TRBJ2-2; D remains ambiguous. The germline V and J ends were trimmed by 1 base and 6 bases, with 7 bases remaining between them. The germline gives CDR1 SGHRS, CDR2 YFSETQ. The length of the CDR3 is 13 residues. CDR3 in amino acids: CASSLYSAGELFF. CDR3 DNA: TGCGCCAGCAGCTTGTATTCAGCCGGGGAGCTGTTTTTT.

The genes are TRBV5-4 and TRBJ2-3, with a tentative D call TRBD2 (5 bases). This CDR3 comprises 16 residues. Germline V gene lookup returns CDR1 SGHNT and CDR2 YYREEE (reference sequence). Trimming left V 0 bases short and J 2 bases short, with 13 bases between. CDR3: CASSLGWGAVTDTQYF. In DNA, the CDR3 is TGTGCCAGCAGCTTGGGGTGGGGAGCGGTCACAGATACGCAGTATTTT. The variable domain in full, completed from reference TRBV5-4 and TRBJ2-3, reads ETGVTQSPTHLIKTRGQQVTLRCSSQSGHNTVSWYQQALGQGPQFIFQYYREEENGRGNFPPRFSGLQFPNYSSELNVNALELDDSALYLCASSLGWGAVTDTQYFGPGTRLTVL.

In its sample, this clone ranks as medium-sized (0.01 to 0.1%). This chain joins TRBV6-5 and TRBJ1-5, with TRBD1 as a possible D gene (5 bases). Per germline, CDR1 MNHEY and CDR2 SVGAGI. This CDR3 is 13 amino acids long. V was clipped by 5 bases and J by 4 bases, with 9 bases between them. CDR3 residues: CASSPQGNQPQHF. The CDR3 DNA is TGTGCCAGCAGTCCCCAGGGAAATCAGCCCCAGCATTTT.

The chain has TRBV2 and TRBJ1-4; the D gene is possibly TRBD1 (5 bases). Germline V gene lookup returns CDR1 SNHLY and CDR2 FYNNEI. The CDR3 is 15 residues long. Trimming cost V 5 bases and J 6 bases, with 16 bases left between them. CDR3 loop: CASSWQGKGYEKLFF. Written as DNA, the CDR3 is TGTGCCAGCAGTTGGCAGGGAAAAGGATATGAAAAACTGTTTTTT.

The chain employs TRBV5-3 and TRBJ2-2; D is perhaps TRBD1 (6 bases). TRBV5-3 is flagged as an ORF with uncertain function. The ends were cut back, 3 bases at V and 3 bases at J, with 12 bases in the middle. CDR3 size: 15 residues. The DNA of the CDR3 is TGTGCCAGAAGCTCGGGACAATCGGACACCGGGGAGCTGTTTTTT. Its translation is CARSSGQSDTGELFF.

The CDR3 reads CASRTDYGYTF. The CDR3 DNA follows: TGTGCCAGCAGAACCGACTATGGCTACACCTTC. This chain links TRBV2 with TRBJ1-2; D is unclear. The germline V gene encodes CDR1 SNHLY and CDR2 FYNNEI. Trimming left V 6 bases short and J 3 bases short, with 5 bases between. The CDR3 totals 11 residues.

The chain has TRBV2 and TRBJ1-5; 8 bases fit TRBD1. The germline CDR1 and CDR2 sequences are SNHLY and FYNNEI. Trimming cost V 2 bases and J 1 base; bases outside gene matches: 4. The CDR3 length is 16 residues. In nucleotides, the CDR3 is TGTGCCAGCAGTGAATCAGGGGGCGAAAGCAATCAGCCCCAGCATTTT. Encoded protein: CASSESGGESNQPQHF.

This clone was detected only once. The V call is TRBV18, the J call TRBJ2-2; 9 nucleotides align to TRBD1. This CDR3 region has 14 residues. Germline trimming cut 8 bases from V and 6 bases from J; bases unmatched to any gene: 7. Germline-derived CDR1 and CDR2 are KGHSH and LQKENI. CDR3 sequence (DNA): TGTGCCAGCCCCAGGGACAGGGATGCCGGGGAGCTGTTTTTT. Residues: CASPRDRDAGELFF.

The chain uses TRBV25-1 and TRBJ2-1; 9 bases are shared with TRBD1. The CDR3 spans 14 residues. Per germline, CDR1 MGHDK and CDR2 SYGVNS. With V trimmed by 7 bases and J by 6 bases, 7 bases remained unmatched. CDR3 bases: TGTGCCAGCAACCCACAGGGGGCTACCAATGAGCAGTTCTTC. This encodes CASNPQGATNEQFF.

This chain uses TRBV7-3 with TRBJ2-3; TRBD2 matches at 7 bases. Germline lookup yields CDR1 SGHTA and CDR2 FQGTGA. This CDR3 comprises 17 residues. V lost 0 bases, J lost 2 bases, and 8 bases stayed unmatched. The CDR3 spells CASSLTAQRGPTDTQYF. The CDR3 coding sequence is TGTGCCAGCAGCTTAACGGCCCAGCGGGGACCCACAGATACGCAGTATTTT. The whole variable domain, remainder taken from reference TRBV7-3 and TRBJ2-3, is GAGVSQTPSNKVTEKGKYVELRCDPISGHTALYWYRQSLGQGPEFLIYFQGTGAADDSGLPNDRFFAVRPEGSVSTLKIQRTERGDSAVYLCASSLTAQRGPTDTQYFGPGTRLTVL.